This TCR beta chain was identified in a study of blood T cell repertoires in COVID-19. The CDR3 runs 14 residues. With 10 bases clipped from V and 2 bases from J, the junction kept 7 bases outside the gene matches. Germline-derived CDR1 and CDR2 are MNHEY and SVGAGI. The authors' processing: Amplification from reference gene primers served as the basis for estimated nucleated cell counts. Assay used: immunoSEQ multiplex PCR; TCRdb lists only in-frame clones, some missing. D and trimming were read from the DNA, whereas the V and J calls and clone size are those reported in that table. Here the sample spans approximately 160,000 clones, approximately 84% being singletons.

Sample: peripheral blood. This clonotype originated in a woman aged 60-75 years with COVID-19, enrolled during active disease. The chain employs TRBV6-5 and TRBJ2-2, with TRBD2 matching 7 bases. This chain's CDR3 is CATQTSRNTGELFF. The CDR3 DNA reads TGTGCCACTCAGACTAGCCGAAACACCGGGGAGCTGTTTTTT.